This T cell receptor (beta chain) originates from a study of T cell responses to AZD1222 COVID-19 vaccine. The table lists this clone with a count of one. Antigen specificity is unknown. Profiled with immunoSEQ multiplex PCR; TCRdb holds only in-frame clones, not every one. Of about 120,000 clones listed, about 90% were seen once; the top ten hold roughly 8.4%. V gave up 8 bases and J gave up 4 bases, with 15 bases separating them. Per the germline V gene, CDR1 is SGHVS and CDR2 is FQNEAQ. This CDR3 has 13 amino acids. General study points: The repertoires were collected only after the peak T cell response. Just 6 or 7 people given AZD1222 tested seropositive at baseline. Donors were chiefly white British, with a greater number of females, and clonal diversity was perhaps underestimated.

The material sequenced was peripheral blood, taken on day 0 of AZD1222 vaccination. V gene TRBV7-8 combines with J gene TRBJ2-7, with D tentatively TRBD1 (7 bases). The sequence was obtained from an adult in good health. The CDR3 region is CASQRAGGYEQYF. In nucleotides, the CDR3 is TGTGCCAGCCAGCGGGCAGGGGGATACGAGCAGTACTTC.